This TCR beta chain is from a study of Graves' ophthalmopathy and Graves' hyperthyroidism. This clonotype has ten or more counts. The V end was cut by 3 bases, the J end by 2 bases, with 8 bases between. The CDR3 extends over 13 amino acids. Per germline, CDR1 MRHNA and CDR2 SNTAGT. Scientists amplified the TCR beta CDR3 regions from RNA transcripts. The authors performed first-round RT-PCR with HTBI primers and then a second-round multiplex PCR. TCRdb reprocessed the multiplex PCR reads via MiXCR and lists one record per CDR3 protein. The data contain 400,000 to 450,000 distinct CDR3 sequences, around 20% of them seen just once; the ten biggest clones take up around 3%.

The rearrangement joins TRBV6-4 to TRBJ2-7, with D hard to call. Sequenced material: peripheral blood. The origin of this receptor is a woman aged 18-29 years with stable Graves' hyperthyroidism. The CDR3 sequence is CASSEVTPYEQYF. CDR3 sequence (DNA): TGTGCCAGCAGTGAGGTCACACCCTACGAGCAGTACTTC.